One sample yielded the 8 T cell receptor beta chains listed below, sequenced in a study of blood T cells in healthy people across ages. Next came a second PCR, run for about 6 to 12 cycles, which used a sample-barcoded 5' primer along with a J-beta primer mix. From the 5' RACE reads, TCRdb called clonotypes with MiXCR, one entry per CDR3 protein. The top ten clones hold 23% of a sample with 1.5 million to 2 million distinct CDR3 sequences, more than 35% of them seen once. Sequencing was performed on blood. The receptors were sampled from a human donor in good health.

DNA for the CDR3: TGTGCCAGCAGTTTGGCGGGGGGCTCAGGCACTGAAGCTTTCTTT. It yields the protein CASSLAGGSGTEAFF. V usage is TRBV7-9 and J usage is TRBJ1-1, with D tentatively TRBD1 (6 bases). Trimming left V 6 bases short and J 4 bases short, with 18 bases between. This CDR3 region has 15 residues. Germline CDR1 is SEHNR and CDR2 is FQNEAQ (reference sequence).

The CDR3 loop is CASSFERVIYNEQFF. CDR3 DNA sequence: TGTGCCAGCAGTTTTGAGCGGGTGATATACAATGAGCAGTTCTTC. The rearrangement uses TRBV12-3 or TRBV12-4 and TRBJ2-1; tentatively, D is TRBD2 (6 bases). The length of the CDR3 is 15 residues. V gave up 3 bases and J gave up 4 bases, with 13 bases separating them.

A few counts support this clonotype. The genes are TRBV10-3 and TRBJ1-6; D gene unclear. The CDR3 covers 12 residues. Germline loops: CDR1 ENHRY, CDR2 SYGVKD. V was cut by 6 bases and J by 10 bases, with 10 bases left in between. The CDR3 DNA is TGTGCCATCAGGGGCAGTCGGTCACCCCTCCACTTT. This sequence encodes CAIRGSRSPLHF.

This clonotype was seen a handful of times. The CDR3 region is CASSSPGLNYEQYF. CDR3 in DNA: TGTGCCAGCAGCTCTCCGGGACTAAATTACGAGCAGTACTTC. V and J are TRBV5-6 and TRBJ2-7; TRBD2 agrees at 7 bases. This CDR3 region has 14 residues. Trimming removed 3 bases from V and 4 bases from J; junction bases left unmatched: 7. The germline V gene has CDR1 SGHDT and CDR2 YYEEEE.

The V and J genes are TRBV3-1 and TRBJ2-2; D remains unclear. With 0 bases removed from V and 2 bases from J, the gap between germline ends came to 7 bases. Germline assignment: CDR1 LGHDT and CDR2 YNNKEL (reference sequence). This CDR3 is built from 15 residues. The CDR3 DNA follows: TGTGCCAGCAGCCAAGAGGGATTTAACACCGGGGAGCTGTTTTTT. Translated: CASSQEGFNTGELFF.

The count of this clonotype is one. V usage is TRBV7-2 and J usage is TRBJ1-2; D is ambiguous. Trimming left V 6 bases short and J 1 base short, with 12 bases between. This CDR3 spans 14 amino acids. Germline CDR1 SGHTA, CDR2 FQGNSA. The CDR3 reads CASSRGSFNYGYTF. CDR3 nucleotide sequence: TGTGCCAGCAGTCGAGGGAGTTTTAACTATGGCTACACCTTC.

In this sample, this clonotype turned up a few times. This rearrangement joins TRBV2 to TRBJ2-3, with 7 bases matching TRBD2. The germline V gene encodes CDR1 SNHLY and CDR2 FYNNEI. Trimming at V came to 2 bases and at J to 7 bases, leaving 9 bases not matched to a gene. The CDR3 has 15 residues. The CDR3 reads CASSENGGDVNTQYF. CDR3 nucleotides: TGTGCCAGCAGTGAAAATGGGGGGGATGTCAATACGCAGTATTTT.

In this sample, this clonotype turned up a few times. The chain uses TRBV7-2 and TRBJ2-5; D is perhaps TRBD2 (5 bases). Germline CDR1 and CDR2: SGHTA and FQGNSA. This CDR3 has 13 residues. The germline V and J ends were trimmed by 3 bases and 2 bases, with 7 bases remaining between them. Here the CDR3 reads CASSFGMQETQYF. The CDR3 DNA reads TGTGCCAGCAGCTTCGGGATGCAAGAGACCCAGTACTTC.